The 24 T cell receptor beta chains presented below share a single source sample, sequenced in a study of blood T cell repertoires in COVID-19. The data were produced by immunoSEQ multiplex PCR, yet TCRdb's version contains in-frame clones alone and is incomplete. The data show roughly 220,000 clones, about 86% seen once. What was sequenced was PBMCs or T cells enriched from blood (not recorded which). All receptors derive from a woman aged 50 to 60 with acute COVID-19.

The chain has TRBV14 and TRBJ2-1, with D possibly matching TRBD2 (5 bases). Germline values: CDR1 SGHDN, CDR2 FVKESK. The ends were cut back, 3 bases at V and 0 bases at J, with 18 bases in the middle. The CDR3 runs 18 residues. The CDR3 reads CASSHPGEYSSSYNEQFF. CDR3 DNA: TGTGCCAGCAGCCATCCCGGGGAATACTCCTCCTCCTACAATGAGCAGTTCTTC.

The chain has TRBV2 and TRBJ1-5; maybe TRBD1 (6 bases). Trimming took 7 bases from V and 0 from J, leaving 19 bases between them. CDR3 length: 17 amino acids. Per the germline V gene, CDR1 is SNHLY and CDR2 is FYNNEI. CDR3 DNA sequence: TGTGCCAGCACAGACAGGTACTTCACTAATAGCAATCAGCCCCAGCATTTT. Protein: CASTDRYFTNSNQPQHF.

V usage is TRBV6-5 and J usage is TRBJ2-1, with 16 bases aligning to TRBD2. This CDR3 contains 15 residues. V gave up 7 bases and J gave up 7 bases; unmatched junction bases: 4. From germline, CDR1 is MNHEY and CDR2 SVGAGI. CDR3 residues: CASTKGLAGGNEQFF. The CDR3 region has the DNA TGTGCCAGCACTAAGGGACTAGCGGGAGGGAATGAGCAGTTCTTC.

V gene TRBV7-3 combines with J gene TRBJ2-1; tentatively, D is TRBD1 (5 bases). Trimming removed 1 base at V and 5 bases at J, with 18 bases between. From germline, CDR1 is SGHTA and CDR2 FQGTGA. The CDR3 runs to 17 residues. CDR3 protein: CASSLNPPATGHNEQFF. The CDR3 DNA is TGTGCCAGCAGCTTAAACCCTCCGGCTACAGGACACAATGAGCAGTTCTTC.

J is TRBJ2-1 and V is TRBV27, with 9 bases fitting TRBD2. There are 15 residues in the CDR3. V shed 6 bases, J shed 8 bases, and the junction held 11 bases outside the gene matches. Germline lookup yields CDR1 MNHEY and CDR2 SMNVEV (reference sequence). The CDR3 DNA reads TGTGCCAGCAGGTCGGCGGGAGGGCCTGTCGATGAGCAGTTCTTC. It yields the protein CASRSAGGPVDEQFF.

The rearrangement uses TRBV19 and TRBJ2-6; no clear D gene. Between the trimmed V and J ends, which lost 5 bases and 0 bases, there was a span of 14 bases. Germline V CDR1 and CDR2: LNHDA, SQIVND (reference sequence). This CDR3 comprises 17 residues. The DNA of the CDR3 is TGTGCCAGTAGTTCTTCTCTTCGGAGCTCTGGGGCCAACGTCCTGACTTTC. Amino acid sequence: CASSSSLRSSGANVLTF. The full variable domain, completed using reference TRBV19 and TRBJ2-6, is DGGITQSPKYLFRKEGQNVTLSCEQNLNHDAMYWYRQDPGQGLRLIYYSQIVNDFQKGDIAEGYSVSREKKESFPLTVTSAQKNPTAFYLCASSSSLRSSGANVLTFGAGSRLTVL.

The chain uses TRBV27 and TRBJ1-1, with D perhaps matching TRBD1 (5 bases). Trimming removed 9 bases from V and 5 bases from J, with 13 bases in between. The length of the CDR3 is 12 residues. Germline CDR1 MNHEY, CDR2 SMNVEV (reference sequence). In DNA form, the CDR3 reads TGTGCCAGTTGGAATCGGGGGACTGAAGCTTTCTTT. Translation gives CASWNRGTEAFF.

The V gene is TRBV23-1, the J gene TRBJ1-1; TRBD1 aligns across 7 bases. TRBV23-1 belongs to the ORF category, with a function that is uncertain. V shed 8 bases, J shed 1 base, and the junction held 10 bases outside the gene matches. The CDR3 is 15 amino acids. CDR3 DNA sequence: TGCGCCAGCGTAAACGGACAGGCAGCGAACACTGAAGCTTTCTTT. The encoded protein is CASVNGQAANTEAFF.

In DNA, the CDR3 is TGCGCCAGCAGTGTTGAGGGAGGGGGACTCCTGAACACCGGGGAGCTGTTTTTT. Amino acid sequence: CASSVEGGGLLNTGELFF. V usage is TRBV5-1 and J usage is TRBJ2-2; the D gene is possibly TRBD2 (7 bases). Germline V gives CDR1 SGHRS, CDR2 YFSETQ. Trimming removed 5 bases at V and 1 base at J, with 21 bases between. The CDR3 covers 18 residues.

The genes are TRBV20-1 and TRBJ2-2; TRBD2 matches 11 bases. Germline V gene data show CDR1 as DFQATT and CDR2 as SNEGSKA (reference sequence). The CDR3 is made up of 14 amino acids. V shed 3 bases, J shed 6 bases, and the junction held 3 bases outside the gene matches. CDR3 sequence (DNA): TGCAGTGCTAGTAAGACTAGCGGGGCCGGGGAGCTGTTTTTT. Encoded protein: CSASKTSGAGELFF.

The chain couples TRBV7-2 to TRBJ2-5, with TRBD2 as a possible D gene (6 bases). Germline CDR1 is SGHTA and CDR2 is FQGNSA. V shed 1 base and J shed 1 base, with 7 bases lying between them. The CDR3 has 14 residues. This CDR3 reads CASSLGGLQETQYF. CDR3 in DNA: TGTGCCAGCAGCTTAGGGGGACTCCAAGAGACCCAGTACTTC.

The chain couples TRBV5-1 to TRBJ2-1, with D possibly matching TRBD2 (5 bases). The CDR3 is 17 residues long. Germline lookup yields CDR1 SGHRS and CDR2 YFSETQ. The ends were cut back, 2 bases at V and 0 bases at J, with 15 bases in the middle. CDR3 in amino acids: CASSFLAGGFSYNEQFF. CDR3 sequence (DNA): TGCGCCAGCAGCTTCCTCGCGGGCGGGTTCTCCTACAATGAGCAGTTCTTC.

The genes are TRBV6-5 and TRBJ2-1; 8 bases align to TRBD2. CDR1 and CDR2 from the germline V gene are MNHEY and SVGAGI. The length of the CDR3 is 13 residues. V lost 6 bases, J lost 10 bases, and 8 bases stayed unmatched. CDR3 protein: CASRRQAGGEQFF. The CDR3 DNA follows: TGTGCCAGCAGGCGCCAGGCGGGAGGAGAGCAGTTCTTC.

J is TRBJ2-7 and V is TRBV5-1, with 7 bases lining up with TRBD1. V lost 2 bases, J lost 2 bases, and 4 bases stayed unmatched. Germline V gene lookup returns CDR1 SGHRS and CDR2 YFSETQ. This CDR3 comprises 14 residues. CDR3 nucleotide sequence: TGCGCCAGCAGCTTTTACAGGGGCACCTACGAGCAGTACTTC. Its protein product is CASSFYRGTYEQYF.

This CDR3 is CASSSTSGQEQYF. CDR3 bases: TGTGCCAGCAGCTCGACTAGCGGGCAGGAGCAGTACTTC. V is TRBV11-2 and J is TRBJ2-7; 10 bases fit TRBD2. The CDR3 consists of 13 residues. Germline-derived CDR1 and CDR2 are SGHAT and FQNNGV. With 4 bases clipped from V and 7 bases from J, the junction kept 4 bases outside the gene matches.

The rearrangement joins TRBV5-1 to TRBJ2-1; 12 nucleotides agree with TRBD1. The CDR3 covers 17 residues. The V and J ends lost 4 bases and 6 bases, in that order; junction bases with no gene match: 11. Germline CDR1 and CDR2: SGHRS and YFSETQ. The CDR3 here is CASSKRLSGQGANEQFF. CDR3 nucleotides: TGCGCCAGCAGCAAACGATTGTCGGGACAGGGGGCCAATGAGCAGTTCTTC.

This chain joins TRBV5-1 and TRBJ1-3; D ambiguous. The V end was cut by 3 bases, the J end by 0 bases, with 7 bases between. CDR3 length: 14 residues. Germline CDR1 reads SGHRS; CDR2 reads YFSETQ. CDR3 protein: CASSSGNSGNTIYF. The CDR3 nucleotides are TGCGCCAGCAGCTCGGGAAACTCTGGAAACACCATATATTTT.

CDR3 bases: TGTGCCAGCAGCTGGACAGGGGACACCGGGGAGCTGTTTTTT. It yields the protein CASSWTGDTGELFF. This rearrangement joins TRBV11-2 to TRBJ2-2; the match to TRBD1 covers 9 bases. This CDR3 comprises 14 residues. V was pared by 4 bases and J by 3 bases, with 0 bases of the junction left unmatched. From germline, CDR1 is SGHAT and CDR2 FQNNGV.

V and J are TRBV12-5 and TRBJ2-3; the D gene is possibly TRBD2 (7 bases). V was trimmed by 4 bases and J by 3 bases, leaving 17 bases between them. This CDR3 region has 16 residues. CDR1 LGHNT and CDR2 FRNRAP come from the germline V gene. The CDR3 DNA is TGTGCTAGTGGTTCAGGGGCGGGAGAGCTTACAGATACGCAGTATTTT. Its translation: CASGSGAGELTDTQYF. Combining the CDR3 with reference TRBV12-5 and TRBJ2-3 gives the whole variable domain DARVTQTPRHKVTEMGQEVTMRCQPILGHNTVFWYRQTMMQGLELLAYFRNRAPLDDSGMPKDRFSAEMPDATLATLKIQPSEPRDSAVYFCASGSGAGELTDTQYFGPGTRLTVL.

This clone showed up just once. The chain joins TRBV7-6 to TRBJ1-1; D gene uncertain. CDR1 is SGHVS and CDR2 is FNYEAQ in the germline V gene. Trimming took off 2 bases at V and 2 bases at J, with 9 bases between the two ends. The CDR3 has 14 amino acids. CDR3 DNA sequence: TGTGCCAGCAGCTTACAGACATACAACACTGAAGCTTTCTTT. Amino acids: CASSLQTYNTEAFF.

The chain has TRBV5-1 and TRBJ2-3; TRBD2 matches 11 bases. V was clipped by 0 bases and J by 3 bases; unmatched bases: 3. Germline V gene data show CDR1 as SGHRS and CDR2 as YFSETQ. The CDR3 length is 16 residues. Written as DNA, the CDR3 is TGCGCCAGCAGCTTGGCGGGACTAGCGGATACAGATACGCAGTATTTT. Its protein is CASSLAGLADTDTQYF.

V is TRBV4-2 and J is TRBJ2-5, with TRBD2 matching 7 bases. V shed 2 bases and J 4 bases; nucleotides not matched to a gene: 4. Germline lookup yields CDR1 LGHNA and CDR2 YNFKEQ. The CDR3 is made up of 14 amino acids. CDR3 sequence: CASSQLAEGETQYF. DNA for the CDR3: TGTGCCAGCAGCCAACTAGCGGAGGGAGAGACCCAGTACTTC.

CDR3 amino acids: CASSPNWAGTEAFF. In DNA form, the CDR3 reads TGTGCCAGCAGCCCAAACTGGGCGGGGACTGAAGCTTTCTTT. The chain employs TRBV14 and TRBJ1-1; D call uncertain. The ends were cut back, 4 bases at V and 5 bases at J, with 14 bases in the middle. The CDR3 is 14 amino acids. The germline gives CDR1 SGHDN, CDR2 FVKESK. Full variable domain (outside the CDR3, taken from reference TRBV14 and TRBJ1-1): EAGVTQFPSHSVIEKGQTVTLRCDPISGHDNLYWYRRVMGKEIKFLLHFVKESKQDESGMPNNRFLAERTGGTYSTLKVQPAELEDSGVYFCASSPNWAGTEAFFGQGTRLTVV.

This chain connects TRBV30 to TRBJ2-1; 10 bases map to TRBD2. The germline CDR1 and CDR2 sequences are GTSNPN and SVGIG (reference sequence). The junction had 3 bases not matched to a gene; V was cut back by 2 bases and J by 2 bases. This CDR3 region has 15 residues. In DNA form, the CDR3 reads TGTGCCTGGAGTACAGGACTAGCGGCCTACAATGAGCAGTTCTTC. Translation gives CAWSTGLAAYNEQFF.